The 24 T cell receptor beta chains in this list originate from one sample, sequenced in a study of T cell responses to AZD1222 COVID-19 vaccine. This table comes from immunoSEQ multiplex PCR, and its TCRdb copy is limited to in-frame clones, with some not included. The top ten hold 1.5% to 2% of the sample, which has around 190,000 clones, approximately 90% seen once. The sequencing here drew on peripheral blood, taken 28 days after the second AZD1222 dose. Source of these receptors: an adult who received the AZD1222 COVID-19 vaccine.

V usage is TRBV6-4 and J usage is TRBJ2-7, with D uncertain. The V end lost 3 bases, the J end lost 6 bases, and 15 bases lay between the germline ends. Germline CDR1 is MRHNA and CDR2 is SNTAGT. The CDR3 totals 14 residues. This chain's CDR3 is CASSEKDLRSEQYF. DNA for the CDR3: TGTGCCAGCAGTGAGAAGGACCTCCGCAGCGAGCAGTACTTC.

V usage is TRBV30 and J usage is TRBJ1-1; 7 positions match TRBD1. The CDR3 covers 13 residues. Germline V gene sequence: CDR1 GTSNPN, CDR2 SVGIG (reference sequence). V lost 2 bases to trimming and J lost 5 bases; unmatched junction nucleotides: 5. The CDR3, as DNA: TGTGCCTGGAGTTCAGGGGGAGGGACTGAAGCTTTCTTT. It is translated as CAWSSGGGTEAFF.

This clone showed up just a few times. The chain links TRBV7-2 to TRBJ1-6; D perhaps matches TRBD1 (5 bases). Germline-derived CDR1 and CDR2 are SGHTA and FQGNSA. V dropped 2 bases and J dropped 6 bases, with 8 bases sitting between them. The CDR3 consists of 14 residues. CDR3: CASSLRGVNSPLHF. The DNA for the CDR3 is TGTGCCAGCAGCTTAAGGGGAGTTAATTCACCCCTCCACTTT.

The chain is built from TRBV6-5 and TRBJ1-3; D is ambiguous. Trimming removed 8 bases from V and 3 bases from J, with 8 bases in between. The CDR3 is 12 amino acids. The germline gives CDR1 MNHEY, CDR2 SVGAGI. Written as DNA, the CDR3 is TGTGCCAGCGGTTTAAGTGGAAACACCATATATTTT. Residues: CASGLSGNTIYF.

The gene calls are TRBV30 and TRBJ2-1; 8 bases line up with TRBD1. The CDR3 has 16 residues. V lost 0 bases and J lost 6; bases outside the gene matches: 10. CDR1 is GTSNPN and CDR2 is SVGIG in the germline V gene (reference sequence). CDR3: CAWSVLSGGMGNEQFF. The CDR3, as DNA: TGTGCCTGGAGTGTACTTTCAGGGGGCATGGGCAATGAGCAGTTCTTC. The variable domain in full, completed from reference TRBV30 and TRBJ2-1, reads SQTIHQWPATLVQPVGSPLSLECTVEGTSNPNLYWYRQAAGRGLQLLFYSVGIGQISSEVPQNLSASRPQDRQFILSSKKLLLSDSGFYLCAWSVLSGGMGNEQFFGPGTRLTVL.

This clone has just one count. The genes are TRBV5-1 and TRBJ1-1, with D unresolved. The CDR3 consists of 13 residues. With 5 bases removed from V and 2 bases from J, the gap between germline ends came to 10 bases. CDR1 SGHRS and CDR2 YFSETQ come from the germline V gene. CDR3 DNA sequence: TGCGCCAGCAGTTGGTCTTTCAACACTGAAGCTTTCTTT. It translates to CASSWSFNTEAFF.

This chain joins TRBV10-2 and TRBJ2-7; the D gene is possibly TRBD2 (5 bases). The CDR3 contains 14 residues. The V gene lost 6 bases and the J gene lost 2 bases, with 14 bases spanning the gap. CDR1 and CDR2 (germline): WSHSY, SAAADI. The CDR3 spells CASRNPSMAYEQYF. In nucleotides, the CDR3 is TGCGCCAGCAGAAACCCTAGCATGGCCTACGAGCAGTACTTC.

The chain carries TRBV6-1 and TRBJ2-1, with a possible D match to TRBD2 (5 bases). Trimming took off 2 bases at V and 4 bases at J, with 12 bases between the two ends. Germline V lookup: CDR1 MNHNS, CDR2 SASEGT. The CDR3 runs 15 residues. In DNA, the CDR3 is TGTGCCAGCAGTGAATGGCACGGGGTTTACAATGAGCAGTTCTTC. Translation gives CASSEWHGVYNEQFF.

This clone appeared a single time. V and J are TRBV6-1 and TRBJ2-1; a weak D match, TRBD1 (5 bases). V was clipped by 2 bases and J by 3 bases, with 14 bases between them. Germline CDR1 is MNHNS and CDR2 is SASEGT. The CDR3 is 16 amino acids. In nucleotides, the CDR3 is TGTGCCAGCAGTGAAATTGAGACAGCGTACTACAATGAGCAGTTCTTC. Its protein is CASSEIETAYYNEQFF.

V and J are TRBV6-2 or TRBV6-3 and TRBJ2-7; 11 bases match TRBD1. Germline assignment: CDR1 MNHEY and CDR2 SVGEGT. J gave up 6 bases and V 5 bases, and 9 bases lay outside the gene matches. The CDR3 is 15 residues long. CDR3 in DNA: TGTGCCAGCAGTCATGGACAGGGGGCCATTGTCGAGCAGTACTTC. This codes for CASSHGQGAIVEQYF.

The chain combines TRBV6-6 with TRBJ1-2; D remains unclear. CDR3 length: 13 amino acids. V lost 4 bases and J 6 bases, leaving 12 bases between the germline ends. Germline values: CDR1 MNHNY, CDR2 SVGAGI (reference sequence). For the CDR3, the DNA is TGTGCCAGCAGTTCCCACGGGGTCGATGGCTACACCTTC. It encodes CASSSHGVDGYTF.

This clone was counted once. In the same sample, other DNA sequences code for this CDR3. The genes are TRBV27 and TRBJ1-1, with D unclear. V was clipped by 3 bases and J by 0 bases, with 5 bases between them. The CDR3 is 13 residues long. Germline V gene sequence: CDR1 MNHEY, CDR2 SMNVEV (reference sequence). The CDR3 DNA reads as TGTGCCAGCAGTTTTGTAGTGAACACTGAAGCTTTCTTT. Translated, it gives CASSFVVNTEAFF.

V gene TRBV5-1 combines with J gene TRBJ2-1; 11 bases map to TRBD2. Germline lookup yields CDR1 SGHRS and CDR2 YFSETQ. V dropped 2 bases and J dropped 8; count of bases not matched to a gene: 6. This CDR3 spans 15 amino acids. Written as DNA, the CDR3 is TGCGCCAGCAGCTTTAGCGGGAGGGCCGGGGATGAGCAGTTCTTC. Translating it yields CASSFSGRAGDEQFF. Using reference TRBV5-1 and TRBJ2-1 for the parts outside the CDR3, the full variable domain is KAGVTQTPRYLIKTRGQQVTLSCSPISGHRSVSWYQQTPGQGLQFLFEYFSETQRNKGNFPGRFSGRQFSNSRSEMNVSTLELGDSALYLCASSFSGRAGDEQFFGPGTRLTVL.

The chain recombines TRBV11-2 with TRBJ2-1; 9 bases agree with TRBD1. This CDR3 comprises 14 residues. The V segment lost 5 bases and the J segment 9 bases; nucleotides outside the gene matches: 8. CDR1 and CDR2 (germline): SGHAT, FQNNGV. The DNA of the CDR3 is TGTGCCAGCAGCCTGGGACAGGGATTGGGTGAGCAGTTCTTC. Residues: CASSLGQGLGEQFF.

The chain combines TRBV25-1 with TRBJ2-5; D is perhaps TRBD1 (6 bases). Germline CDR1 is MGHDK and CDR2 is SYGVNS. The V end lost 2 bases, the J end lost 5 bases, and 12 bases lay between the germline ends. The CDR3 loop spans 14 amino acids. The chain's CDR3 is CASSETGSGETQYF. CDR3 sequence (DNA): TGTGCCAGCAGTGAAACAGGGTCGGGGGAGACCCAGTACTTC.

The CDR3 DNA is TGTGCCAGCTCACCAAGTGGGGGGGTTAAAGCTTTCTTT. Its translation is CASSPSGGVKAFF. V is TRBV18 and J is TRBJ1-1, with D perhaps matching TRBD1 (5 bases). CDR3 length: 13 residues. Between the trimmed V and J ends, which lost 2 bases and 9 bases, there was a span of 13 bases. Germline lookup yields CDR1 KGHSH and CDR2 LQKENI.

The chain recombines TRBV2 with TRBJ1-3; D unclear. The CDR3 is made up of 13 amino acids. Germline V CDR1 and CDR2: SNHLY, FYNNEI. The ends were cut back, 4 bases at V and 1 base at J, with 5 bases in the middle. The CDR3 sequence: CASSANSGNTIYF. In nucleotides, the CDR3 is TGTGCCAGCAGTGCGAATTCTGGAAACACCATATATTTT.

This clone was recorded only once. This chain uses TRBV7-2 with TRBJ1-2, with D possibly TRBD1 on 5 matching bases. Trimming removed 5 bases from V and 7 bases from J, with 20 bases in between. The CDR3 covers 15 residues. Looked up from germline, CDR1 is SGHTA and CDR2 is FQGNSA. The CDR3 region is CASSAQSQGGFGYTF. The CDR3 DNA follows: TGTGCCAGCAGCGCACAGTCCCAGGGAGGATTTGGCTACACCTTC.

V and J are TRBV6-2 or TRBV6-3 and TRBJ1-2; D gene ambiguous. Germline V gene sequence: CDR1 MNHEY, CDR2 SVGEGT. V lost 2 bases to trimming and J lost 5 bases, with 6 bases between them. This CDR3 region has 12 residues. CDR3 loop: CASSYGFYGYTF. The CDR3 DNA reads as TGTGCCAGCAGTTACGGGTTTTATGGCTACACCTTC.

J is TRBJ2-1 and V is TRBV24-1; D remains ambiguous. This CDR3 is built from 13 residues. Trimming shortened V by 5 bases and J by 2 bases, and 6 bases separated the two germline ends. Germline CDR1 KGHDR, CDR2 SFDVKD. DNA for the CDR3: TGTGCCACCAGTGGGGTTCCCTACAATGAGCAGTTCTTC. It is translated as CATSGVPYNEQFF.

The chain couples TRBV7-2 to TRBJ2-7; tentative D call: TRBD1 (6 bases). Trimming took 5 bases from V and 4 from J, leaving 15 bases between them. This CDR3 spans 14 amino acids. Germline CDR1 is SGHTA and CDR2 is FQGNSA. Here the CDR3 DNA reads TGTGCCAGCAGCCCCCAATCAGGGGTATACGAGCAGTACTTC. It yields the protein CASSPQSGVYEQYF.

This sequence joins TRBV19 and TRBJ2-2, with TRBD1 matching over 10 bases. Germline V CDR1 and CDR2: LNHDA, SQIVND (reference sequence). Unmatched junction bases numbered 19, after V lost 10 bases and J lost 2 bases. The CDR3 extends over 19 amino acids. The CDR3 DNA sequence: TGTGCCACTCCACGTCCCGTTACGGACAGGGGGTATAACACCGGGGAGCTGTTTTTT. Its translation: CATPRPVTDRGYNTGELFF. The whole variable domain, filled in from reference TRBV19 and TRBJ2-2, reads DGGITQSPKYLFRKEGQNVTLSCEQNLNHDAMYWYRQDPGQGLRLIYYSQIVNDFQKGDIAEGYSVSREKKESFPLTVTSAQKNPTAFYLCATPRPVTDRGYNTGELFFGEGSRLTVL.

The CDR3 DNA sequence: TGTGCCACCAGCAGAGATTTGGGCGGCCCTAGCACAGATACGCAGTATTTT. This gives the protein CATSRDLGGPSTDTQYF. The V call is TRBV15, the J call TRBJ2-3, with D unresolved. This CDR3 region has 17 residues. Trimming took 0 bases from V and 0 from J, leaving 13 bases between them. Germline values: CDR1 LNHNV, CDR2 YYDKDF (reference sequence).

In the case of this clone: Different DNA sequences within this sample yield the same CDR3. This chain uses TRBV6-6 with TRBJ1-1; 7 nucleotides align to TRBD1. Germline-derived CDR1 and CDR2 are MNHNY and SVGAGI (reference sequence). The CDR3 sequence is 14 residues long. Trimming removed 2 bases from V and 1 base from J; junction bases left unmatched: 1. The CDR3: CASSYDRANTEAFF. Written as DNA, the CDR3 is TGTGCCAGCAGTTACGACAGGGCGAACACTGAAGCTTTCTTT.